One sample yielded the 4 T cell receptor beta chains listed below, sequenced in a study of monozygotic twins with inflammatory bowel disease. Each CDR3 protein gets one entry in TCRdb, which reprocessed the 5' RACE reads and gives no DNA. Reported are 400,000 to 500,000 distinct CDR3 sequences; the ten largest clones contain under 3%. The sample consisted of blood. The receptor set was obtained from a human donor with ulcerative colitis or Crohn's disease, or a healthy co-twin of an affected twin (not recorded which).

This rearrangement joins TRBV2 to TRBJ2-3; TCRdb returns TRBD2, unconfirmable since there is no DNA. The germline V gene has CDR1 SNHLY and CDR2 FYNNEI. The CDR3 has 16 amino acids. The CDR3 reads CASSPSPSGGANTQYF.

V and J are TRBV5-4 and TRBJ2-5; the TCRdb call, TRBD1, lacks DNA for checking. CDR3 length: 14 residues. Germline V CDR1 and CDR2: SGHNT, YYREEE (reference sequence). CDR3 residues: CAGSLAGRQETQYF.

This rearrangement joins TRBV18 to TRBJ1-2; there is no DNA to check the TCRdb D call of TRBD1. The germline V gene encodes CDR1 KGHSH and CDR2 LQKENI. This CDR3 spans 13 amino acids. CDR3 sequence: CASQQGGGYGYTF.

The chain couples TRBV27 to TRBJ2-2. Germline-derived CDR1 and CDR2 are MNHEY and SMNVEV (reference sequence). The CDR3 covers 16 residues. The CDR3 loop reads CASTIIRGRRAGELFF.